Below, 14 T cell receptor beta chains from the same sample are listed, as sequenced in a study of metastatic and nonmetastatic thyroid tumors. TCRdb re-called the PCR reads with MiXCR. In the table there are about 13,000 clones, under 30% of which are singletons. No patient received treatment before thyroid surgery. Sequenced input: blood. These receptors originate from a female donor with papillary thyroid cancer or a benign thyroid nodule (not recorded which). Some clones in this sample may be carry-over from other donors' samples.

The chain is built from TRBV20-1 and TRBJ2-1, with D uncertain. Germline CDR1 DFQATT, CDR2 SNEGSKA (reference sequence). The CDR3 runs to 14 residues. The V and J ends lost 3 bases and 0 bases respectively, with 9 bases between them. Here the CDR3 DNA reads TGCAGTGCTAGGCCCTGGAACTCCTACAATGAGCAGTTCTTC. Protein product: CSARPWNSYNEQFF.

The chain links TRBV28 to TRBJ1-2, with D possibly being TRBD1 (5 bases). V was trimmed by 3 bases and J by 10 bases, leaving 12 bases between them. Looked up from germline, CDR1 is MDHEN and CDR2 is SYDVKM. The CDR3 totals 12 residues. The CDR3 spells CASSFGGDVYTF. The CDR3 region has the DNA TGTGCCAGCAGTTTCGGGGGGGATGTCTACACCTTC.

This clone is medium-sized within its sample. CDR3 DNA sequence: TGTGCCAGCAGTGAACTGGGGATAGAGTACAATGAGCAGTTCTTC. This gives the protein CASSELGIEYNEQFF. The chain couples TRBV6-1 to TRBJ2-1; no firm D call. Looked up from germline, CDR1 is MNHNS and CDR2 is SASEGT. The CDR3 runs to 15 residues. Trimming pared 2 bases from V and 4 bases from J, leaving 12 bases between.

This clone is deemed medium-sized (0.01 to 0.1%). The V call is TRBV6-1, the J call TRBJ1-2, with 7 bases identical to TRBD1. Germline V lookup: CDR1 MNHNS, CDR2 SASEGT. Trimming at V came to 5 bases and at J to 8 bases, leaving 14 bases not matched to a gene. The CDR3 covers 15 residues. CDR3 DNA sequence: TGTGCCAGCAGTCAAACCCGGGACAGTTTAAGAGGCTACACCTTC. It is translated as CASSQTRDSLRGYTF.

This clone was observed many times. The chain links TRBV20-1 to TRBJ1-2; D gene ambiguous. There are 13 residues in the CDR3. The V end lost 3 bases, the J end lost 4 bases, and 12 bases lay between the germline ends. Germline V gene data show CDR1 as DFQATT and CDR2 as SNEGSKA (reference sequence). This CDR3 reads CSASPPTRYGYTF. The CDR3 DNA sequence: TGCAGTGCTAGTCCCCCCACGCGCTATGGCTACACCTTC.

Ten or more counts support this clone. The chain employs TRBV5-5 and TRBJ1-5; D remains unclear. The germline V and J ends were trimmed by 4 bases and 0 bases, with 8 bases remaining between them. The CDR3 sequence is 14 residues long. CDR1 SGHKS and CDR2 YYEKEE come from the germline V gene (reference sequence). The CDR3 nucleotides read TGTGCCAGCAGCCTCGCCGTTAGCAATCAGCCCCAGCATTTT. Its protein product is CASSLAVSNQPQHF.

In its sample, this clone ranks as medium-sized. The chain joins TRBV2 to TRBJ1-2, with a possible D match to TRBD1 (5 bases). CDR1 is SNHLY, CDR2 FYNNEI, per germline. The CDR3 covers 12 residues. Trimming left V 8 bases short and J 7 bases short, with 14 bases between. This CDR3 reads CASSGAVIGYTF. The DNA of the CDR3 is TGTGCCAGCTCCGGGGCAGTCATTGGCTACACCTTC.

This clone is medium-sized within its sample. J is TRBJ2-1 and V is TRBV27; no definite D call. Trimming shortened V by 5 bases and J by 7 bases, and 27 bases separated the two germline ends. The CDR3 is made up of 18 amino acids. Germline CDR1 and CDR2: MNHEY and SMNVEV (reference sequence). The CDR3 here is CASSLYVLAARPSNEQFF. The CDR3 bases are TGTGCCAGCAGTCTCTACGTTCTGGCAGCCAGACCTTCGAATGAGCAGTTCTTC.

The sample holds many counts of this clone. V is TRBV5-1 and J is TRBJ1-6; TRBD1 matches 9 bases. The CDR3 consists of 15 residues. CDR1 is SGHRS, CDR2 YFSETQ, per germline. J lost 7 bases, V lost 4 bases, and 6 bases had no gene match. CDR3 protein: CASSTEGTGNSPLHF. CDR3 nucleotides: TGCGCCAGCAGCACGGAAGGGACAGGGAATTCACCCCTCCACTTT.

The V gene is TRBV30, the J gene TRBJ1-6; possible D gene TRBD1, 5 bases. Germline CDR1 and CDR2: GTSNPN and SVGIG (reference sequence). Trimming took 7 bases from V and 3 from J, leaving 7 bases between them. CDR3 length equals 12 residues. The CDR3 DNA reads TGTGCCTCCGGACACTATAATTCACCCCTCCACTTT. This gives the protein CASGHYNSPLHF. The full variable domain, with the rest looked up from reference TRBV30 and TRBJ1-6, is SQTIHQWPATLVQPVGSPLSLECTVEGTSNPNLYWYRQAAGRGLQLLFYSVGIGQISSEVPQNLSASRPQDRQFILSSKKLLLSDSGFYLCASGHYNSPLHFGNGTRLTVT.

Many counts were recorded for this clone. A much larger clone differs by one base, so this may be a read error. This chain joins TRBV6-5 and TRBJ1-5; 10 bases fit TRBD1. V gave up 7 bases and J gave up 6 bases; unmatched junction bases: 12. Germline V CDR1 and CDR2: MNHEY, SVGAGI. The CDR3 has 16 residues. The CDR3 bases are TGTGCCAGCATAAGAACGACAGGGGGCGCCGGTCAGCCCCAGCATTTT. Its translation is CASIRTTGGAGQPQHF.

This clone has just a few counts. The CDR3 loop reads CASSSPPAGRENTIYF. For the CDR3, the DNA is TGTGCCAGCAGTTCCCCCCCAGCCGGGAGAGAAAACACCATATATTTT. The rearrangement joins TRBV28 to TRBJ1-3; D is ambiguous. Germline CDR1 is MDHEN and CDR2 is SYDVKM. The CDR3 spans 16 residues. V lost 4 bases and J lost 6, with 19 bases in between.

In its sample, this clone is medium-sized. The CDR3 nucleotides are TGTGCCAGCAGCGGACAGGGGGTTAGCTACACCTTC. This gives the protein CASSGQGVSYTF. The chain has TRBV12-3 or TRBV12-4 and TRBJ1-2; 10 bases fit TRBD1. J lost 9 bases, V lost 6 bases, and 4 bases had no gene match. This CDR3 region has 12 residues.

This clone counts as medium-sized. The V gene is TRBV27, the J gene TRBJ2-1; 9 bases are shared with TRBD2. J gave up 7 bases and V 6 bases, and 10 bases lay outside the gene matches. The CDR3 length is 15 residues. Germline lookup yields CDR1 MNHEY and CDR2 SMNVEV (reference sequence). The CDR3 protein is CASRIRGAGGNEQFF. The CDR3 coding sequence is TGTGCCAGCAGGATACGGGGGGCGGGGGGGAATGAGCAGTTCTTC.